These 25 T cell receptor beta chains share one sample of origin, sequenced in a study. MiXCR, run by TCRdb on the 5' RACE reads, gives a single entry per CDR3 protein. Among under 11,000 distinct CDR3 sequences listed, around a quarter were seen once. Treg sorting used a CD4+CD25+CD127-/low gate. The sequenced sample consisted of Tregs sorted from a lymph node. These receptors came from a female donor with breast cancer.

This clonotype was found many times. The chain has TRBV20-1 and TRBJ2-3, with TRBD2 matching 7 bases. Germline trimming cut 5 bases from V and 2 bases from J; bases unmatched to any gene: 7. The CDR3 extends over 14 amino acids. From germline, CDR1 is DFQATT and CDR2 SNEGSKA (reference sequence). The CDR3 DNA reads as TGCAGTGCTCGGCTAGCGGACCCCACAGATACGCAGTATTTT. It specifies CSARLADPTDTQYF.

The chain couples TRBV5-1 to TRBJ2-5; D remains unclear. The CDR3 has 13 residues. The ends were cut back, 0 bases at V and 2 bases at J, with 5 bases in the middle. CDR1 SGHRS and CDR2 YFSETQ come from the germline V gene. Here the CDR3 reads CASSLGYQETQYF. The CDR3 DNA reads TGCGCCAGCAGCTTGGGGTATCAAGAGACCCAGTACTTC.

The table lists this clonotype with a few counts. One end of the junction fails to match germline, which may point to a read error. V and J are TRBV5-1 and TRBJ2-2, with a weak D call TRBD2 (5 bases). The CDR3 loop spans 11 amino acids. Germline CDR1 and CDR2: SGHRS and YFSETQ. The CDR3 loop reads CASSINWELSF. As DNA, the CDR3 is TGCGCCAGCAGTATCAATTGGGAGCTGTCTTTT.

This chain joins TRBV12-5 and TRBJ2-1; 10 nucleotides agree with TRBD2. CDR1 is LGHNT and CDR2 is FRNRAP in the germline V gene. This CDR3 region has 15 residues. The V segment lost 0 bases and the J segment 4 bases; nucleotides outside the gene matches: 0. CDR3 amino acids: CASGLVLAGYNEQFF. For the CDR3, the DNA is TGTGCTAGTGGTTTGGTACTAGCGGGATACAATGAGCAGTTCTTC.

The V and J genes are TRBV12-2 and TRBJ1-6; the table's D call, TRBD1, has no DNA check behind it. TRBV12-2 is listed as a pseudogene. CDR3 length equals 17 residues. Here the CDR3 DNA reads TGTGCAAGTCGCTCCAGGACAGGGATTTCCTATAATTTACCCCTCCACTTT. Translating gives CASRSRTGISYNLPLHF.

With regard to this clonotype: A single base separates this from a much larger clone, so it may be a read error. J is TRBJ2-7 and V is TRBV4-1, with unresolved D. The CDR3 is 15 residues long. Germline lookup yields CDR1 MGHRA and CDR2 YSYEKL. The ends were cut back, 0 bases at V and 4 bases at J, with 13 bases in the middle. CDR3 region: CASSQESKESYEQYF. CDR3 DNA: TGCGCCAGCAGCCAAGAGTCGAAGGAGAGTTACGAGCAGTACTTC.

Concerning this clonotype: The junction and the germline gene differ at one end; a read error may be behind it. This chain links TRBV15 with TRBJ1-1; a weak D match, TRBD1 (5 bases). CDR1 and CDR2 (germline): LNHNV, YYDKDF (reference sequence). CDR3 length: 14 amino acids. The CDR3 DNA is TGTGCCACTAGCCCCCGACAGTGGAACATTGAAGCTTTCTTT. It translates to CATSPRQWNIEAFF.

The J gene is TRBJ2-1, the V gene TRBV20-1; D remains ambiguous. V lost 0 bases, J lost 1 base, and 13 bases lay in between. The CDR3 consists of 16 residues. Per germline, CDR1 DFQATT and CDR2 SNEGSKA (reference sequence). CDR3 in amino acids: CSARDLRSESYNEQFF. As DNA, the CDR3 is TGCAGTGCTAGAGATCTAAGGTCTGAATCCTACAATGAGCAGTTCTTC.

This clonotype was counted ten times or more. The chain recombines TRBV10-3 with TRBJ2-7; tentative D call: TRBD1 (5 bases). Per the germline V gene, CDR1 is ENHRY and CDR2 is SYGVKD. Between the trimmed V and J ends, which lost 0 bases and 2 bases, there was a span of 8 bases. This CDR3 is 14 amino acids long. The CDR3 region has the DNA TGTGCCATCAGTGAGTCGGGGCTGGCCTACGAGCAGTACTTC. Translated, it gives CAISESGLAYEQYF.

This clonotype was observed at least ten times. The chain links TRBV9 to TRBJ1-2; TRBD1 matches at 12 bases. The junction had 4 bases not matched to a gene; V was cut back by 0 bases and J by 7 bases. The CDR3 loop spans 15 amino acids. Germline values: CDR1 SGDLS, CDR2 YYNGEE. CDR3 DNA: TGTGCCAGCAGCGTAGTGGGACAGGGGGCGCTTGGCTACACCTTC. Translating gives CASSVVGQGALGYTF.

As to this clonotype: This clone may be a read error of a much larger clone one base away. The chain joins TRBV11-3 to TRBJ1-1; tentatively, D is TRBD1 (5 bases). Germline V gene sequence: CDR1 SGHNT, CDR2 YENEEA. The germline V and J ends were trimmed by 3 bases and 10 bases, with 15 bases remaining between them. The CDR3 totals 13 residues. Here the CDR3 DNA reads TGTGCCAGCAGCTTGGGGACGTTGGATGGAGCTTTCTTT. It specifies CASSLGTLDGAFF.

This clonotype was counted ten times or more. The rearrangement joins TRBV2 to TRBJ2-1; no definite D call. The CDR3 length is 12 residues. Germline V CDR1 and CDR2: SNHLY, FYNNEI. Trimming pared 6 bases from V and 1 base from J, leaving 4 bases between. The CDR3 coding sequence is TGTGCCAGCAGGGAATCCTACAATGAGCAGTTCTTC. Its translation is CASRESYNEQFF.

Note on this clonotype: A read error may be the cause here, since a much bigger clone is one base away. The chain recombines TRBV6-1 with TRBJ2-7, with 7 bases identical to TRBD1. CDR3 size: 14 residues. From germline, CDR1 is MNHNS and CDR2 SASEGT. The junction had 10 bases not matched to a gene; V was cut back by 9 bases and J by 2 bases. The CDR3 region has the DNA TGTGCCAGTCACAAGACAGGGTGTCCCTACGAGCAGTACTTC. It is translated as CASHKTGCPYEQYF.

This clonotype has ten or more counts. V gene TRBV19 combines with J gene TRBJ2-1, with 11 bases that match TRBD2. The V segment lost 3 bases and the J segment 7 bases; nucleotides outside the gene matches: 8. Per the germline V gene, CDR1 is LNHDA and CDR2 is SQIVND (reference sequence). CDR3 length: 16 residues. The CDR3 region is CASSMSLAGGLNEQFF. Written as DNA, the CDR3 is TGTGCCAGTAGTATGAGTCTAGCGGGAGGTTTGAATGAGCAGTTCTTC.

Concerning this clonotype: One end of the junction does not line up with germline, which may come from a read error. The J gene is TRBJ2-7, the V gene TRBV7-9, with 10 bases fitting TRBD1. The CDR3 covers 12 residues. Germline CDR1 SEHNR, CDR2 FQNEAQ (reference sequence). The CDR3 DNA reads as TGTGCCAGCGGGGACAGGGGCTACGAGCGGTACTTC. Its translation is CASGDRGYERYF.

J is TRBJ2-3 and V is TRBV4-2; 13 bases align to TRBD2. This CDR3 is built from 18 residues. V lost 5 bases, J lost 5 bases, and 13 bases stayed unmatched. From germline, CDR1 is LGHNA and CDR2 YNFKEQ. CDR3 amino acids: CASSSRLAGGPVGDTQYF. As DNA, the CDR3 is TGTGCCAGCAGCTCTCGACTAGCGGGAGGCCCTGTGGGAGATACGCAGTATTTT.

This clonotype is medium-sized (0.01 to 0.1%) by share. CDR3 amino acids: CASSLQGYSNQPQHF. CDR3 coding DNA: TGTGCCAGCAGCTTACAGGGGTATAGCAATCAGCCCCAGCATTTT. The chain joins TRBV7-2 to TRBJ1-5; tentatively, D is TRBD1 (6 bases). Deletions cut 2 bases from V and 0 bases from J, with 8 bases between. CDR1 and CDR2 from the germline V gene are SGHTA and FQGNSA. The CDR3 runs to 15 residues.

Regarding this clonotype: This may stem from a read error, because a much larger clone lies one nucleotide away. CDR3 sequence (DNA): TGTGCCAGCAGCCCTGGGACGAAGGGGGTCCCTAGGGGGAACAATAAGCAGTTCTTC. Encoded protein: CASSPGTKGVPRGNNKQFF. This rearrangement joins TRBV11-3 to TRBJ2-1; tentatively, D is TRBD1 (6 bases). The CDR3 sequence is 19 residues long. Germline V gene lookup returns CDR1 SGHNT and CDR2 YENEEA.

This clonotype is classed as medium-sized. The chain is built from TRBV20-1 and TRBJ2-7, with D maybe TRBD1 (6 bases). Deletions cut 4 bases from V and 2 bases from J, with 12 bases between. The CDR3 totals 13 residues. Germline CDR1 is DFQATT and CDR2 is SNEGSKA (reference sequence). As DNA, the CDR3 is TGCAGTGCTACCGGGACAAACACCTACGAGCAGTACTTC. Translated: CSATGTNTYEQYF.

The table lists this clonotype with many counts. V is TRBV18 and J is TRBJ1-1, with 8 bases matching TRBD1. The V segment lost 4 bases and the J segment 5 bases; nucleotides outside the gene matches: 6. CDR1 and CDR2 from the germline V gene are KGHSH and LQKENI. The CDR3 contains 14 residues. CDR3 protein: CASSQRQGSTEAFF. The CDR3 DNA follows: TGTGCCAGCTCACAACGACAGGGGAGTACTGAAGCTTTCTTT.

At least ten counts were recorded for this clonotype. V and J are TRBV28 and TRBJ1-5; tentatively, D is TRBD1 (6 bases). Germline V gene data show CDR1 as MDHEN and CDR2 as SYDVKM. V was pared by 6 bases and J by 2 bases, with 11 bases between. The CDR3 has 14 residues. CDR3 DNA sequence: TGTGCCAGCAGCCTACAGGGCGGCAATCAGCCCCAGCATTTT. It is translated as CASSLQGGNQPQHF.

As regards this clonotype: A read error is possible here, since a much larger clone lies one base away. The conserved closing phenylalanine or tryptophan is absent in this CDR3, likely reflecting a read error. This chain joins TRBV29-1 and TRBJ2-1; D gene uncertain. Germline V gene data show CDR1 as SQVTM and CDR2 as ANQGSEA. Deletions cut 4 bases from V and 0 bases from J, with 7 bases between. The CDR3 covers 13 residues. CDR3 bases: TGCAGCGTTGCCCTCAGCTCCTACAATGAGCAGTTCCTC. Protein: CSVALSSYNEQFL.

This clonotype is deemed medium-sized (0.01 to 0.1%). This chain connects TRBV27 to TRBJ2-4; possibly TRBD2 for D (5 bases). V was clipped by 5 bases and J by 3 bases, with 11 bases between them. Germline V gene sequence: CDR1 MNHEY, CDR2 SMNVEV (reference sequence). The CDR3 is 14 amino acids. This CDR3 reads CASSPRGVKNIQYF. CDR3 nucleotides: TGTGCCAGCAGTCCCCGGGGAGTCAAAAACATTCAGTACTTC.

CDR3 amino acids: CATSRDLGQVAYEQYF. CDR3 sequence (DNA): TGTGCCACCAGCAGAGATTTGGGGCAGGTTGCCTACGAGCAGTACTTC. This sequence joins TRBV15 and TRBJ2-7; tentatively, D is TRBD1 (5 bases). The ends were cut back, 0 bases at V and 2 bases at J, with 14 bases in the middle. Germline V gene sequence: CDR1 LNHNV, CDR2 YYDKDF (reference sequence). CDR3 length: 16 residues.

The chain is built from TRBV7-8 and TRBJ2-1; the match to TRBD2 covers 7 bases. After removal of 5 bases from V and 7 bases from J, the junction contained 14 bases not matched to a gene. Germline CDR1 and CDR2: SGHVS and FQNEAQ. The CDR3 length is 16 residues. CDR3 protein: CASSLLAGAGKNEQFF. The CDR3 DNA sequence: TGTGCCAGCAGCCTTCTCGCGGGAGCGGGTAAGAATGAGCAGTTCTTC.